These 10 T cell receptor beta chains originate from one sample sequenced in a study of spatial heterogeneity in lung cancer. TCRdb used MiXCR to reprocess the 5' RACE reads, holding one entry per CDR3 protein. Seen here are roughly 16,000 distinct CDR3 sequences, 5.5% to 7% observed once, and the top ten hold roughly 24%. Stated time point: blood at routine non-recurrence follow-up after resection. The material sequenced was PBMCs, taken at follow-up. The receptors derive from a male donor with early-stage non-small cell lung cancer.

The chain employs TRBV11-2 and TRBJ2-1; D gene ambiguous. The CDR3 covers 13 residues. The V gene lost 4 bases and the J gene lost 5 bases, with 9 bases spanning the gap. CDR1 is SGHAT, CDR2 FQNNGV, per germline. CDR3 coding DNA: TGTGCCAGCAGCTATCGGGCAGACAATGAGCAGTTCTTC. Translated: CASSYRADNEQFF.

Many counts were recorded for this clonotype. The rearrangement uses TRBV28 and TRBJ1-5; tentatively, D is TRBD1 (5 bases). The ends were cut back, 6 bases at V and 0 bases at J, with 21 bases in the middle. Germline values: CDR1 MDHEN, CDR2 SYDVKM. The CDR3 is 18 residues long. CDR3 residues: CASRAHSIGTYSNQPQHF. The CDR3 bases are TGTGCCAGCAGGGCCCACAGTATTGGGACTTATAGCAATCAGCCCCAGCATTTT.

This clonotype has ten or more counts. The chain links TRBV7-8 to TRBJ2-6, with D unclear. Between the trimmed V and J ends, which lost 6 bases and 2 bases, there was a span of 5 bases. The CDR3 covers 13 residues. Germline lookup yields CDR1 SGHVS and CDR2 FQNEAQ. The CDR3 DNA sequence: TGTGCCAGCAGGTTAACTGGGGCCAACGTCCTGACTTTC. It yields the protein CASRLTGANVLTF.

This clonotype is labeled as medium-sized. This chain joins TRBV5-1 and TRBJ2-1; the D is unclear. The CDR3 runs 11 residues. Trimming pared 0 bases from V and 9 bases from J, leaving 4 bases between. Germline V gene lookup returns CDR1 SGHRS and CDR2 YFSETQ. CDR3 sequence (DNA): TGCGCCAGCAGCTTGGCTGCTGAGCAGTTCTTC. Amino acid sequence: CASSLAAEQFF.

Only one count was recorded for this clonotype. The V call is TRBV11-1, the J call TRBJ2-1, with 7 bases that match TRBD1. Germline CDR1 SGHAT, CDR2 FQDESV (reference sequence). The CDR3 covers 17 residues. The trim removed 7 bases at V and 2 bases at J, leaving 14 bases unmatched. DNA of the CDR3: TGTGCCAGCACTCAGTCCCGGGACAGAAGAGCCTACAATGAGCAGTTCTTC. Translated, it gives CASTQSRDRRAYNEQFF.

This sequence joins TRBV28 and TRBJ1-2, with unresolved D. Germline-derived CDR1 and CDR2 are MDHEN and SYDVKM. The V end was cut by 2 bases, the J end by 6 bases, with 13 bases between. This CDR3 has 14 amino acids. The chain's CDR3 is CASSLGGLDHGYTF. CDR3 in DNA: TGTGCCAGCAGTTTAGGCGGTCTGGATCATGGCTACACCTTC.

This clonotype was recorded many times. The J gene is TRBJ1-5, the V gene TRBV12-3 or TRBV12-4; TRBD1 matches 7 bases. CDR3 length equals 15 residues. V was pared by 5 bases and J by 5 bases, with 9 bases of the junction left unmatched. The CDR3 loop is CASSAGQAGYQPQHF. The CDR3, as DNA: TGTGCCAGCAGTGCCGGACAGGCAGGGTATCAGCCCCAGCATTTT.

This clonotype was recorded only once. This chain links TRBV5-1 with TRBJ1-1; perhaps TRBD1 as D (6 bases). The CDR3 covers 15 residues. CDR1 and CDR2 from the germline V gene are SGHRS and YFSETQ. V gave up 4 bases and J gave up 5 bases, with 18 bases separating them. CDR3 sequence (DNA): TGCGCCAGCAGCCAGACTCAGGGGTATGGTACTGAAGCTTTCTTT. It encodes CASSQTQGYGTEAFF.

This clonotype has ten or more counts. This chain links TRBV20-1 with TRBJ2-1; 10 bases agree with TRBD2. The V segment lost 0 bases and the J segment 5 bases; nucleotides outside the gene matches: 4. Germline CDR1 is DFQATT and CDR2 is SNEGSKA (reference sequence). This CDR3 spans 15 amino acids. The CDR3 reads CSARDGTSVNNEQFF. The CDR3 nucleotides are TGCAGTGCTAGAGACGGGACTAGCGTTAACAATGAGCAGTTCTTC.

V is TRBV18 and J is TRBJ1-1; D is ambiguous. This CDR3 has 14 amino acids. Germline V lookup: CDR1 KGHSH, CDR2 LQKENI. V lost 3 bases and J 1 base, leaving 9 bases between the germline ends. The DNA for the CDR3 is TGTGCCAGCTCACCGGGGAGCCAGAACACTGAAGCTTTCTTT. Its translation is CASSPGSQNTEAFF. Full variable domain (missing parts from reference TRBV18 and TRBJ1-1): NAGVMQNPRHLVRRRGQEARLRCSPMKGHSHVYWYRQLPEEGLKFMVYLQKENIIDESGMPKERFSAEFPKEGPSILRIQQVVRGDSAAYFCASSPGSQNTEAFFGQGTRLTVV.